The clone carrying this TCR beta chain was recorded many times. Its antigen is unknown. The lymph nodes were axillary draining lymph nodes from breast cancer patients. This sample is part of a study of breast tumors, draining lymph nodes, adjacent tissues. The ends were cut back, 7 bases at V and 9 bases at J, with 19 bases in the middle. Germline lookup yields CDR1 SEHNR and CDR2 FQNEAQ (reference sequence). This CDR3 has 14 residues. TCRdb independently ran MiXCR on the multiplex PCR reads; one entry per CDR3 protein. The sample consists of about 100,000 distinct CDR3 sequences, over 20% of them appearing once. Study conclusions and caveats: The lymph node origin of tumor T cells was framed as consistent with a hypothesis, not demonstrated.

The source is a female donor with breast cancer. Some clones in this sample may be carry-over from other donors' samples. Sequencing was performed on axillary lymph node tissue. The rearrangement links TRBV7-9 to TRBJ2-1; D gene unclear. The CDR3 reads CASTIPLQLPEQFF. In nucleotides, the CDR3 is TGTGCCAGCACTATTCCACTACAGCTCCCTGAGCAGTTCTTC.